These T cell receptor beta chains were read from a single sample in a study of Ad26.COV2.S vaccination and SARS-CoV-2 variants. Profiling relied on immunoSEQ multiplex PCR, and the TCRdb table lists in-frame clones only, not all of them. Of about 500,000 clones detected, about 88% appear once; the ten largest clones hold under 2%. The sample was peripheral blood, taken in a trial of Ad26.COV2.S vaccine versus placebo. The receptors here all came from a person aged 18-60 years who received the Ad26.COV2.S COVID-19 vaccine or a placebo. CDR3s include the opening cysteine and the closing phenylalanine or tryptophan. A D gene is named only where the DNA matches it firmly. Some rows mark clone size as missing; the rest say once, few, many or name a class of expanded clone.

TRBV5-1	-	TRBJ1-4	-	TGCGCCAGCAGCCCCACAGGGTCCAGGACTAATGAAAAACTGTTTTTT	CASSPTGSRTNEKLFF
TRBV25-1	-	TRBJ1-1	TRBD1	TGTGCCAGCAGTGAATGGGGACAGGGCCCCACTGAAGCTTTCTTT	CASSEWGQGPTEAFF
TRBV19	-	TRBJ2-5	-	TGTGCCAGTAGTATCTCCGGACTTCTGGAAGAGACCCAGTACTTC	CASSISGLLEETQYF
TRBV28	-	TRBJ2-7	TRBD1	TGTGCCAGCACCGTACCGGGACAGGGGCCATACGAGCAGTACTTC	CASTVPGQGPYEQYF
TRBV14	few	TRBJ2-3	TRBD2	TGTGCCAGCAGCCACGGGGGGGCCGGAGATACGCAGTATTTT	CASSHGGAGDTQYF
TRBV30	-	TRBJ1-6	-	TGTGCCTGGAGAGGAAGGGGGATTCCCCCCTATAATTCACCCCTCCACTTT	CAWRGRGIPPYNSPLHF
TRBV5-4	-	TRBJ2-1	-	TGTGCCAGCAGCGCCGGAGACAATGAGCAGTTCTTC	CASSAGDNEQFF
TRBV18	-	TRBJ2-5	-	TGTGCCAGCTCACCGAATCAGCAAGAGACCCAGTACTTC	CASSPNQQETQYF
TRBV19	-	TRBJ2-1	TRBD1	TGTGCCAGTAGTATACGAACTCCCGGGACAGGCAATGAGCAGTTCTTC	CASSIRTPGTGNEQFF
TRBV6-2/TRBV6-3	few	TRBJ2-2	-	TGTGCCAGCAGTTACGCAAGTAACACCGGGGAGCTGTTTTTT	CASSYASNTGELFF
TRBV4-3	-	TRBJ2-7	-	TGCGCCAGCAGCCAATTACGGGGTAATTCCTACGAGCAGTACTTC	CASSQLRGNSYEQYF
TRBV30	-	TRBJ1-1	-	TGTGCCTGGAGGCTGACAGATAACACTGAAGCTTTCTTT	CAWRLTDNTEAFF
TRBV19	-	TRBJ2-2	-	TGTGCCAGTAGTATGGACGGAAACACCGGGGAGCTGTTTTTT	CASSMDGNTGELFF
TRBV18	-	TRBJ1-1	TRBD1	TGTGCCAGCTCACCAAAGACAGGGGTGAACACTGAAGCTTTCTTT	CASSPKTGVNTEAFF
TRBV13	-	TRBJ1-3	-	TGTGCCAGCAGCCCGCCACCTCTCCCGGGACACATCTCTGGAAACACCATATATTTT	CASSPPPLPGHISGNTIYF
TRBV2	few	TRBJ1-4	-	TGTGCCACCACACGTTTGGAAAAACTGTTTTTT	CATTRLEKLFF
TRBV19	-	TRBJ1-1	TRBD1	TGTGCCAGTAGACAGGGGGCGAACACTGAAGCTTTCTTT	CASRQGANTEAFF
TRBV25-1	-	TRBJ2-3	TRBD1	TGTGCCAGCAGTGAACCGGGACAGGGCACAGATACGCAGTATTTT	CASSEPGQGTDTQYF
TRBV29-1	-	TRBJ1-6	-	TGCAGCGTCCGGAAAACGACAGACTATAATTCACCCCTCCACTTT	CSVRKTTDYNSPLHF
TRBV27	-	TRBJ2-2	TRBD2	TGTGCCACCTCTCGTTTGGGGGGGGCCGGGGAGCTGTTTTTT	CATSRLGGAGELFF
TRBV9	-	TRBJ2-7	-	TGTGCCAGCAGCGTAGGGGGGGCCCCCGACGAGCAGTACTTC	CASSVGGAPDEQYF
TRBV27	-	TRBJ1-2	-	TGTGCCAGCAGTTTTGAGCCAGGAAATAACTATGGCTACACCTTC	CASSFEPGNNYGYTF
TRBV4-1	-	TRBJ1-3	-	TGCGCCAGCAGCCCAAACTCTGTTGGAAACACCATATATTTT	CASSPNSVGNTIYF
TRBV18	few	TRBJ2-7	-	TGTGCCAGCTCACTAGGACCCAACTACGAGCAGTACTTC	CASSLGPNYEQYF
TRBV11-2	-	TRBJ2-6	-	TGTGCCAGCAGCTTAGGGGTGTTCGAACGAAACTCTGGGGCCAACGTCCTGACTTTC	CASSLGVFERNSGANVLTF
TRBV7-8	-	TRBJ2-2	-	TGTGCCAGCAGCTTAGCGCGGGTTCTGAACACCGGGGAGCTGTTTTTT	CASSLARVLNTGELFF
TRBV28	-	TRBJ1-5	-	TGTGCCAGTCTGACCCGGGGCAGGGTGGGCAATCAGCCCCAGCATTTT	CASLTRGRVGNQPQHF
TRBV30	-	TRBJ1-4	-	TGTGCCTGGAGTCAGGCGCGGGAAAAACTGTTTTTT	CAWSQAREKLFF
TRBV28	-	TRBJ2-5	TRBD2	TGTGCCAGCAGTTTATTACTAGCGGGAGGGCCGAAGACCCAGTACTTC	CASSLLLAGGPKTQYF
TRBV6-5	-	TRBJ2-3	TRBD2	TGTGCCAGCAGTTACAAGCGGGGGGTTGATACGCAGTATTTT	CASSYKRGVDTQYF
TRBV27	-	TRBJ2-3	TRBD1	TGTGCCAGCAGTTCCTCCGGGACAGGGGGCGGAGGGGTAGATACGCAGTATTTT	CASSSSGTGGGGVDTQYF
TRBV27	few	TRBJ2-7	-	TGTGCCAGCAGTTTATCGAGACAGTCGCCTCCCTACGAGCAGTACTTC	CASSLSRQSPPYEQYF
TRBV7-9	-	TRBJ1-4	-	TGTGCCAGCAGCTTAGGTAGACCGGGGAATGAAAAACTGTTTTTT	CASSLGRPGNEKLFF
TRBV27	-	TRBJ1-2	-	TGTGCCAGCAGCCCCCTAACAGGGAACTATGGCTACACCTTC	CASSPLTGNYGYTF
TRBV7-9	-	TRBJ2-7	TRBD2	TGTGCCAGCAGCTTAGATAGCGGGGGGCCAAGAGACGAGCAGTACTTC	CASSLDSGGPRDEQYF
TRBV19	once	TRBJ2-1	TRBD2	TGTGCCAGTAGTATAGCTAGCGGGAGAGGGAGCTCCTACAATGAGCAGTTCTTC	CASSIASGRGSSYNEQFF
TRBV9	-	TRBJ1-1	-	TGTGCCAGCAGCGGGGGACGGCATAACATGAACACTGAAGCTTTCTTT	CASSGGRHNMNTEAFF
TRBV29-1	-	TRBJ1-1	-	TGCAGCGTTGAAGAGTTCGAGGACACTGAAGCTTTCTTT	CSVEEFEDTEAFF
TRBV18	-	TRBJ2-5	-	TGTGCCAGCTCACCCGGGGGACAGAGTCTGACCCAGTACTTC	CASSPGGQSLTQYF
TRBV19	-	TRBJ2-4	-	TGTGCCAGTAGTAGGACGGTAGAAAACATTCAGTACTTC	CASSRTVENIQYF
TRBV7-2	-	TRBJ1-2	-	TGTGCCAGCAGCTTAGACGGAACATATGGCTACACCTTC	CASSLDGTYGYTF
TRBV7-6	-	TRBJ2-2	-	TGTGCCAGCAGTTCGGAAGCGGACCAAAACACCGGGGAGCTGTTTTTT	CASSSEADQNTGELFF
TRBV6-2/TRBV6-3	-	TRBJ1-5	TRBD1	TGTGCCAGCAGCGACAGGGTGAGCAATCAGCCCCAGCATTTT	CASSDRVSNQPQHF
TRBV5-6	-	TRBJ1-2	-	TGTGCCAGCAGCTTTACGAGATCTAACTATGGCTACACCTTC	CASSFTRSNYGYTF
TRBV30	-	TRBJ2-7	-	TGTGCCTGGAGCGTGGACAGCTTCTCCTACGAGCAGTACTTC	CAWSVDSFSYEQYF
TRBV7-9	-	TRBJ2-3	TRBD2	TGTGCCAGCAGCTTAATTGGGACTAGCGGATTCACAGATACGCAGTATTTT	CASSLIGTSGFTDTQYF
TRBV19	-	TRBJ2-5	-	TGTGCCAGTAGTATTGGAGTGCAGGCGCAAGAGACCCAGTACTTC	CASSIGVQAQETQYF
TRBV11-3	-	TRBJ2-3	-	TGTGCCAGCAGCTTAGCGGCTAGTGGTGATACGCAGTATTTT	CASSLAASGDTQYF
TRBV3-1/TRBV3-2	-	TRBJ2-5	-	TGTGCCAGCAGCCAAGCAAGGCGGCAGCAAGAGACCCAGTACTTC	CASSQARRQQETQYF
TRBV15	-	TRBJ2-7	-	TGTGCCACCAGCAGAGAGGAGGGGATCAAATACGAGCAGTACTTC	CATSREEGIKYEQYF
TRBV3-1/TRBV3-2	-	TRBJ1-6	-	TGTGCCAGCAGCCAAGATATTCGGGCAGGCTATTCACCCCTCCACTTT	CASSQDIRAGYSPLHF
TRBV5-4	-	TRBJ2-7	-	TGTGCCAGCAGCTTGGGCGGGCAGCTATACGAGCAGTACTTC	CASSLGGQLYEQYF
TRBV6-1	once	TRBJ2-5	-	TGTGCCAGCAGTGAAAGGGGGGGCCAAGAGACCCAGTACTTC	CASSERGGQETQYF
TRBV19	once	TRBJ2-1	-	TGTGCCAGTAGTATAGATCGTCTGAGAAATGAGCAGTTCTTC	CASSIDRLRNEQFF
TRBV15	-	TRBJ2-5	TRBD1	TGTGCCACCAGCAAAGGACAGGGGTTGTTTGAGACCCAGTACTTC	CATSKGQGLFETQYF
TRBV25-1	-	TRBJ2-1	TRBD2	TGTGCCAGCAGTGAAGCGGCGGGAGTTCACAATGAGCAGTTCTTC	CASSEAAGVHNEQFF
TRBV9	-	TRBJ1-5	TRBD1	TGTGCCAGCAGCGTCACAGGGGTCGATCAGCCCCAGCATTTT	CASSVTGVDQPQHF
TRBV10-3	-	TRBJ1-5	-	TGTGCCATCAGTGAGACTCGCGATCAGCCCCAGCATTTT	CAISETRDQPQHF
TRBV20-1	-	TRBJ1-5	-	TGCAGTGCTAGTGGCGGAGGACAGAATTATCAGCCCCAGCATTTT	CSASGGGQNYQPQHF
TRBV5-4	-	TRBJ2-3	-	TGTGCCAGCAGCTTCCGTAAGGAGGGCACAGATACGCAGTATTTT	CASSFRKEGTDTQYF